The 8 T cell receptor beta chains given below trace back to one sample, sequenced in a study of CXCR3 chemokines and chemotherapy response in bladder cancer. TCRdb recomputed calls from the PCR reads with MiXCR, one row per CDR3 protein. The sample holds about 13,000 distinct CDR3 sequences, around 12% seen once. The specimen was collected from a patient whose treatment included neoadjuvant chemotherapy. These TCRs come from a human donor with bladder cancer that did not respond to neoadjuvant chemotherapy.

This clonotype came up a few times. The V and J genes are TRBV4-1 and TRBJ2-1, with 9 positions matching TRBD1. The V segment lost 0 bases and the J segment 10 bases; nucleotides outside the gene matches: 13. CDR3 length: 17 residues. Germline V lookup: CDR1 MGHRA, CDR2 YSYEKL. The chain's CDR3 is CASSQEPGTGNRWEQFF. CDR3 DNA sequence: TGCGCCAGCAGCCAAGAACCGGGGACAGGGAACAGGTGGGAGCAGTTCTTC.

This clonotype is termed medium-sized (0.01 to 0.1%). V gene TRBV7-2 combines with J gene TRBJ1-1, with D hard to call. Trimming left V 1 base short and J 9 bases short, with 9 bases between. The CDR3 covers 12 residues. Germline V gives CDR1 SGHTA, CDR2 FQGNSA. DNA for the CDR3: TGTGCCAGCAGCTTAGGTGGCAGTAAAGCTTTCTTT. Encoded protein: CASSLGGSKAFF.

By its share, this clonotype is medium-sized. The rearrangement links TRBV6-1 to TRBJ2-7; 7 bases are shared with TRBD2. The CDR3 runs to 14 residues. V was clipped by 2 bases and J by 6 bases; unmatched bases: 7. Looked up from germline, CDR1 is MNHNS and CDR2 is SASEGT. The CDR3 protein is CASSERAGDGEQYF. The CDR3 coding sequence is TGTGCCAGCAGTGAACGGGCGGGAGACGGCGAGCAGTACTTC.

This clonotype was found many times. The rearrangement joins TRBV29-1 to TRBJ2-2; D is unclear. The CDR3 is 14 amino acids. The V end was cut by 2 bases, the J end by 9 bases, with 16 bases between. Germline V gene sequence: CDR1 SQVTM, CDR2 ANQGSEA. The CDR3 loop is CSVENYRNPRELFF. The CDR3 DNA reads TGCAGCGTTGAAAATTATCGGAATCCCCGGGAGCTGTTTTTT.

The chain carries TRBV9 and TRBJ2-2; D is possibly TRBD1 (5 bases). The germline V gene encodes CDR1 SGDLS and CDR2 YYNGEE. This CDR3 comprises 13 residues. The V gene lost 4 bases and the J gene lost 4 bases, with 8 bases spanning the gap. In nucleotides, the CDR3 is TGTGCCAGCAGCCCCCAGGGCACCGGGGAGCTGTTTTTT. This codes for CASSPQGTGELFF. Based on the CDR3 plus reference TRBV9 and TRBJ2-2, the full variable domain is DSGVTQTPKHLITATGQRVTLRCSPRSGDLSVYWYQQSLDQGLQFLIQYYNGEERAKGNILERFSAQQFPDLHSELNLSSLELGDSALYFCASSPQGTGELFFGEGSRLTVL.

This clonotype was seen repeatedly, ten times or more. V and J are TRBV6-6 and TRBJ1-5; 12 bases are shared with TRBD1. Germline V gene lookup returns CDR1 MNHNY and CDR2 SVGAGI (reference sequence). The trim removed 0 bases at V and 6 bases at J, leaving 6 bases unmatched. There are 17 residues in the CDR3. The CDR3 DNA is TGTGCCAGCAGTTACTCCCCCGGGACAGGGGGCGGTCAGCCCCAGCATTTT. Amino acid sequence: CASSYSPGTGGGQPQHF.

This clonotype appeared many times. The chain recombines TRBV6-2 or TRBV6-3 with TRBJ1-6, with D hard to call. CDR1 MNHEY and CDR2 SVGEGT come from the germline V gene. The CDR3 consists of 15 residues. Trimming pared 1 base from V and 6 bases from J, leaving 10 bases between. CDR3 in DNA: TGTGCCAGCAGTTACTTCGCAGGCCGTAATTCACCCCTCCACTTT. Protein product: CASSYFAGRNSPLHF.

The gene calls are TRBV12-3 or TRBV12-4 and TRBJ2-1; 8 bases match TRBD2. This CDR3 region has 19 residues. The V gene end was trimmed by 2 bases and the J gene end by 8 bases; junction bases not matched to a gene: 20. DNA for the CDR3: TGTGCCAGCAGTTTATCGGGGGGGACCCCTCAGCGCTTTCGGTATGAGCAGTTCTTC. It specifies CASSLSGGTPQRFRYEQFF.